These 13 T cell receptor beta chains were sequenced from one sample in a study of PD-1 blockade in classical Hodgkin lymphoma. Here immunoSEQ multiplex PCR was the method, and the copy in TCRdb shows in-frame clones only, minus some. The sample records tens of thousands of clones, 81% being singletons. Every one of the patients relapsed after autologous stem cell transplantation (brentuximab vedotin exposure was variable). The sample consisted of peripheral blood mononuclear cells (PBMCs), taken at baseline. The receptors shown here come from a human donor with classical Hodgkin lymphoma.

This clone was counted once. The CDR3 spells CASTAGAGGADTQYF. The CDR3 nucleotides read TGTGCCAGCACAGCAGGTGCGGGAGGTGCAGATACGCAGTATTTT. The chain couples TRBV7-8 to TRBJ2-3; TRBD2 aligns across 8 bases. This CDR3 has 15 residues. Trimming removed 7 bases from V and 4 bases from J; junction bases left unmatched: 10. CDR1 is SGHVS and CDR2 is FQNEAQ in the germline V gene.

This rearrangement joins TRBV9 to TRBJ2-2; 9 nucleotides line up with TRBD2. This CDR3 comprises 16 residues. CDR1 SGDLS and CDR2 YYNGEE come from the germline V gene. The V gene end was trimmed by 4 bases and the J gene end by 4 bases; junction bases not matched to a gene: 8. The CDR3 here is CASSILAGVGTGELFF. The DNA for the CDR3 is TGTGCCAGCAGCATCTTAGCGGGAGTCGGCACCGGGGAGCTGTTTTTT.

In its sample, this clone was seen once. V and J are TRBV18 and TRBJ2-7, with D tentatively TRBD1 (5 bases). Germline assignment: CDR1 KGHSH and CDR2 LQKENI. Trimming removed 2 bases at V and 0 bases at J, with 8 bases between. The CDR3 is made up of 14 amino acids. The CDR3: CASSPRGGSYEQYF. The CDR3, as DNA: TGTGCCAGCTCACCAAGGGGTGGCTCCTACGAGCAGTACTTC.

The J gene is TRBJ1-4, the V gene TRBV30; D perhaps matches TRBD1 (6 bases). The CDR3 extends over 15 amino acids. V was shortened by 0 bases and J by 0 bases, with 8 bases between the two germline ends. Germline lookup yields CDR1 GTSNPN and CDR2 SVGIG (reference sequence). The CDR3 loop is CAWSVTGATNEKLFF. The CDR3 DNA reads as TGTGCCTGGAGTGTGACAGGAGCAACTAATGAAAAACTGTTTTTT.

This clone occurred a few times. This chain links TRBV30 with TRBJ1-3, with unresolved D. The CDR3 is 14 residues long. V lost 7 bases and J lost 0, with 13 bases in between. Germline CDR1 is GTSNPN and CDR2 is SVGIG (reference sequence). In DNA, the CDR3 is TGTGCCTCCACAGAGGAGTCCTCTGGAAACACCATATATTTT. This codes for CASTEESSGNTIYF.

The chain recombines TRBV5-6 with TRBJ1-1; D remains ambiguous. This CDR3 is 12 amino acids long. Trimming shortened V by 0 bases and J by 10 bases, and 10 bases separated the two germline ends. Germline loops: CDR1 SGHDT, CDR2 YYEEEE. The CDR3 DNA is TGTGCCAGCAGCTTGGACGGGGATGGAGCTTTCTTT. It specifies CASSLDGDGAFF.

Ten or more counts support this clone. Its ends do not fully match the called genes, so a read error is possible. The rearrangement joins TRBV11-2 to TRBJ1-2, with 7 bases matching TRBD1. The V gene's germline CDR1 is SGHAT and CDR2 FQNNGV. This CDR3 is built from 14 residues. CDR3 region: CASTLEPGGYGYTF. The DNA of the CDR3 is TGTGCCAGCACCTTAGAGCCAGGGGGCTATGGCTACACCTTC.

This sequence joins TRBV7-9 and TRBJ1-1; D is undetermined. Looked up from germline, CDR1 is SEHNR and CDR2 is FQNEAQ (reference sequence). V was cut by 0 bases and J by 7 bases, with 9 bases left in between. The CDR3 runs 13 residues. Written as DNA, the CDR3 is TGTGCCAGCAGCTTAGCGACGGCAAATGAAGCTTTCTTT. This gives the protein CASSLATANEAFF.

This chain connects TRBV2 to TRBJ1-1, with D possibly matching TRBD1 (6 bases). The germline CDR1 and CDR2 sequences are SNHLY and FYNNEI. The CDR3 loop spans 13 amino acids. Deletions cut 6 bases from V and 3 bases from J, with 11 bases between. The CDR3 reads CASRQGPYTEAFF. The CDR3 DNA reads TGTGCCAGCAGACAGGGTCCTTACACTGAAGCTTTCTTT.

The CDR3 reads CASSQLGIGGGDEQYV. The CDR3 DNA follows: TGCGCCAGCAGTCAATTGGGAATTGGAGGGGGTGACGAGCAGTACGTC. This sequence joins TRBV23-1 and TRBJ2-7; D possibly matches TRBD1 or TRBD2 (6 bases each). TRBV23-1 is recorded as an ORF, its role being uncertain. The CDR3 length is 16 residues. V was shortened by 1 base and J by 5 bases, with 18 bases between the two germline ends.

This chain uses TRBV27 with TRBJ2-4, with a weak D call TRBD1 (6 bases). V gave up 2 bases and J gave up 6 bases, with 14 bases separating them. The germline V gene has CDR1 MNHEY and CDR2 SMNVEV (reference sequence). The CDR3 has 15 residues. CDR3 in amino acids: CASSLGAGAINIQYF. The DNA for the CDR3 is TGTGCCAGCAGTTTAGGGGCAGGGGCGATAAACATTCAGTACTTC.

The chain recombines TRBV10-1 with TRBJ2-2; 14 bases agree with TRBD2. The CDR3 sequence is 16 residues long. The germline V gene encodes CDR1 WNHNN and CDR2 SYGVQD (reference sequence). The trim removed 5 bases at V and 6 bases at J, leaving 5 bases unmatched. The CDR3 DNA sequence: TGCGCCAGCAGTCGGGGACTAGCGGGAGCGGCCGGGGAGCTGTTTTTT. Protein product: CASSRGLAGAAGELFF.

CDR3 sequence: CASSGSRLDSNQPQHF. The CDR3 coding sequence is TGTGCCAGTAGTGGCTCGCGACTAGACAGCAATCAGCCCCAGCATTTT. V gene TRBV19 combines with J gene TRBJ1-5; D remains ambiguous. V was shortened by 5 bases and J by 1 base, with 15 bases between the two germline ends. Germline loops: CDR1 LNHDA, CDR2 SQIVND (reference sequence). The CDR3 is 16 amino acids. Complete variable domain (other parts from reference TRBV19 and TRBJ1-5): DGGITQSPKYLFRKEGQNVTLSCEQNLNHDAMYWYRQDPGQGLRLIYYSQIVNDFQKGDIAEGYSVSREKKESFPLTVTSAQKNPTAFYLCASSGSRLDSNQPQHFGDGTRLSIL.